These 32 T cell receptor beta chains were sequenced from one sample in a study of blood T cell repertoires in COVID-19. Profiled with immunoSEQ multiplex PCR; TCRdb holds only in-frame clones, not every one. Here the sample spans over 100,000 clones, more than 75% being singletons. Sample: peripheral blood. Receptor source: a man aged 35-49 years with acute or convalescent COVID-19.

The chain links TRBV6-4 to TRBJ2-1, with D perhaps TRBD2 (6 bases). Trimming removed 3 bases from V and 10 bases from J, with 19 bases in between. The CDR3 is 15 residues long. Germline V CDR1 and CDR2: MRHNA, SNTAGT. CDR3 loop: CASSEGGGAGGEQFF. The CDR3 DNA follows: TGTGCCAGCAGTGAAGGTGGCGGGGCAGGAGGGGAGCAGTTCTTC.

The chain joins TRBV7-8 to TRBJ2-1; a possible D gene is TRBD2 (5 bases). The germline V gene encodes CDR1 SGHVS and CDR2 FQNEAQ. This CDR3 comprises 15 residues. Trimming cost V 4 bases and J 4 bases, with 14 bases left between them. CDR3 DNA: TGTGCCAGCAGCTCTCAAAGGACGGGATACAATGAGCAGTTCTTC. Translation gives CASSSQRTGYNEQFF.

This clone has just one count. This rearrangement joins TRBV6-5 to TRBJ2-3; the match to TRBD2 covers 7 bases. This CDR3 has 16 amino acids. Germline CDR1 is MNHEY and CDR2 is SVGAGI. The J segment lost 0 bases and the V segment lost 0 bases, leaving 3 bases of the junction unmatched. The CDR3 DNA is TGTGCCAGCAGTTACTCGAGACTAGCCAGCACAGATACGCAGTATTTT. This translates into CASSYSRLASTDTQYF.

The chain employs TRBV15 and TRBJ2-2; TRBD1 matches 9 bases. CDR1 is LNHNV and CDR2 is YYDKDF in the germline V gene (reference sequence). The ends lost 1 base at V and 4 bases at J; junction bases unmatched: 7. CDR3 length: 17 amino acids. DNA for the CDR3: TGTGCCACCAGCAGAGTTGGGACAGGGTCGGTCACCGGGGAGCTGTTTTTT. Its protein is CATSRVGTGSVTGELFF.

This rearrangement joins TRBV12-3 or TRBV12-4 to TRBJ1-2; no definite D call. V lost 3 bases, J lost 7 bases, and 6 bases lay in between. This CDR3 spans 11 amino acids. The CDR3 reads CASSLSSGYTF. DNA of the CDR3: TGTGCCAGCAGTTTGAGTTCTGGCTACACCTTC.

V and J are TRBV7-9 and TRBJ2-7; 8 bases align to TRBD2. Germline CDR1 SEHNR, CDR2 FQNEAQ (reference sequence). The length of the CDR3 is 16 residues. Trimming took 0 bases from V and 6 from J; bases not matched to a gene: 10. The CDR3 reads CASSLAAGTRKVEQYF. For the CDR3, the DNA is TGTGCCAGCAGCTTAGCCGCCGGGACTAGAAAAGTCGAGCAGTACTTC. Looking up the rest from reference TRBV7-9 and TRBJ2-7 gives the full variable domain: DTGVSQNPRHKITKRGQNVTFRCDPISEHNRLYWYRQTLGQGPEFLTYFQNEAQLEKSRLLSDRFSAERPKGSFSTLEIQRTEQGDSAMYLCASSLAAGTRKVEQYFGPGTRLTVT.

The V call is TRBV7-6, the J call TRBJ1-6, with TRBD1 as a possible D gene (6 bases). Trimming removed 5 bases at V and 6 bases at J, with 14 bases between. This CDR3 is built from 15 residues. Germline V gene data show CDR1 as SGHVS and CDR2 as FNYEAQ. CDR3 coding DNA: TGTGCCAGCAGCCCCCGGGGGGGCAGTAATTCACCCCTCCACTTT. Translated, it gives CASSPRGGSNSPLHF.

V gene TRBV5-6 combines with J gene TRBJ1-5; 7 bases agree with TRBD1. The germline V gene has CDR1 SGHDT and CDR2 YYEEEE. CDR3 length equals 14 residues. Losses at the gene ends were 2 bases for V and 5 bases for J; bases not matched to a gene: 4. Written as DNA, the CDR3 is TGTGCCAGCAGCTTTCGAGGGGGCGATCAGCCCCAGCATTTT. Its translation is CASSFRGGDQPQHF.

The V gene is TRBV10-3, the J gene TRBJ2-5, with 12 bases identical to TRBD2. The V gene's germline CDR1 is ENHRY and CDR2 SYGVKD. V dropped 6 bases and J dropped 3; count of bases not matched to a gene: 5. The CDR3 consists of 15 residues. The CDR3 DNA reads as TGTGCCATCAGGAGGACTAGCGGGGTCGAAGAGACCCAGTACTTC. Translating it yields CAIRRTSGVEETQYF.

The chain carries TRBV12-3 or TRBV12-4 and TRBJ1-2, with TRBD1 identical over 8 bases. Trimming took 6 bases from V and 4 from J; bases not matched to a gene: 4. The CDR3 totals 13 residues. The CDR3 sequence: CASSRDRSYGYTF. DNA for the CDR3: TGTGCCAGCAGCCGGGACAGGAGCTATGGCTACACCTTC.

The V and J genes are TRBV5-8 and TRBJ1-2; 8 positions match TRBD1. Germline lookup yields CDR1 SGHTS and CDR2 YDEGEE. Trimming removed 1 base from V and 7 bases from J; junction bases left unmatched: 3. The CDR3 sequence is 13 residues long. CDR3 DNA sequence: TGTGCCAGCAGCTTGCAGGGGGCAGGTGGCTACACCTTC. This sequence encodes CASSLQGAGGYTF. Variable domain in full (rest from reference TRBV5-8 and TRBJ1-2): EAGVTQSPTHLIKTRGQQATLRCSPISGHTSVYWYQQALGLGLQFLLWYDEGEERNRGNFPPRFSGRQFPNYSSELNVNALELEDSALYLCASSLQGAGGYTFGSGTRLTVV.

This rearrangement joins TRBV21-1 to TRBJ2-3; the D segment call TRBD2 is taken from the table without a DNA check. TRBV21-1 is recorded as a pseudogene. CDR3 length: 21 residues. CDR3 amino acids: CASSNWPPTSGSDGLTDTQYF. The CDR3 nucleotides read TGTGCCAGCAGCAACTGGCCCCCAACTAGCGGGAGCGATGGGTTAACAGATACGCAGTATTTT.

This clone showed up just once. The V and J genes are TRBV30 and TRBJ1-2, with D perhaps matching TRBD1 (6 bases). CDR1 and CDR2 (germline): GTSNPN, SVGIG (reference sequence). Trimming removed 3 bases at V and 2 bases at J, with 13 bases between. The CDR3 runs 14 residues. The CDR3: CAWRRDTGNYGYTF. In DNA, the CDR3 is TGTGCCTGGAGGAGGGACACCGGAAACTATGGCTACACCTTC.

This rearrangement joins TRBV24-1 to TRBJ2-1, with 11 nucleotides matching TRBD2. This CDR3 has 16 amino acids. The germline V gene has CDR1 KGHDR and CDR2 SFDVKD. With V trimmed by 3 bases and J by 8 bases, 8 bases remained unmatched. CDR3 loop: CATSDSTSGSLYEQFF. The CDR3 nucleotides are TGTGCCACCAGTGATAGCACTAGCGGGAGTTTATATGAGCAGTTCTTC.

The chain employs TRBV2 and TRBJ2-5; TRBD2 matches 11 bases. CDR1 is SNHLY, CDR2 FYNNEI, per germline. The CDR3 is 15 amino acids. The junction had 5 bases not matched to a gene; V was cut back by 7 bases and J by 1 base. The CDR3 DNA reads TGTGCCAGCACCCGACTAGCGGGGCCCCAAGAGACCCAGTACTTC. The encoded protein is CASTRLAGPQETQYF.

This sequence joins TRBV6-6 and TRBJ2-1; a weak D match, TRBD1 (5 bases). This CDR3 comprises 16 residues. The V gene's germline CDR1 is MNHNY and CDR2 SVGAGI (reference sequence). V was shortened by 0 bases and J by 2 bases, with 11 bases between the two germline ends. The CDR3 here is CASSYSFGHTYNEQFF. The CDR3 nucleotides are TGTGCCAGCAGTTACTCGTTCGGACACACCTACAATGAGCAGTTCTTC.

This CDR3 is CASSLVAGSYNEQFF. The CDR3 coding sequence is TGCGCCAGCAGCTTAGTAGCGGGCTCCTACAATGAGCAGTTCTTC. The J gene is TRBJ2-1, the V gene TRBV5-1, with TRBD2 identical over 7 bases. With V trimmed by 2 bases and J by 0 bases, 2 bases remained unmatched. The CDR3 is made up of 15 amino acids. Germline CDR1 SGHRS, CDR2 YFSETQ.

The chain combines TRBV4-3 with TRBJ1-4; TRBD1 might be the D (5 bases). V was cut by 4 bases and J by 3 bases, with 18 bases left in between. Germline loops: CDR1 LGHNA, CDR2 YSLEER. The CDR3 sequence is 17 residues long. CDR3 protein: CASSLVGGRGSNEKLFF. CDR3 DNA: TGCGCCAGCAGCCTCGTTGGGGGGAGAGGTTCTAATGAAAAACTGTTTTTT.

The chain links TRBV27 to TRBJ2-1; 11 bases are shared with TRBD2. Germline CDR1 MNHEY, CDR2 SMNVEV (reference sequence). This CDR3 region has 16 residues. The trim removed 2 bases at V and 4 bases at J, leaving 4 bases unmatched. CDR3 amino acids: CASSLPRLAGYNEQFF. The DNA of the CDR3 is TGTGCCAGCAGTTTACCTCGACTAGCGGGATACAATGAGCAGTTCTTC.

In DNA form, the CDR3 reads TGCGCCAGCAGCGCGGACAGGGATCATGAGCAGTTCTTC. It is translated as CASSADRDHEQFF. V and J are TRBV5-1 and TRBJ2-1, with 8 positions matching TRBD1. The V and J ends lost 4 bases and 8 bases, in that order; junction bases with no gene match: 5. The CDR3 is 13 amino acids. Germline V lookup: CDR1 SGHRS, CDR2 YFSETQ.

This chain joins TRBV4-1 and TRBJ2-1; D is perhaps TRBD2 (5 bases). The germline CDR1 and CDR2 sequences are MGHRA and YSYEKL. The length of the CDR3 is 16 residues. Trimming removed 2 bases at V and 3 bases at J, with 14 bases between. The CDR3 protein is CASSQSGAPFYNEQFF. CDR3 sequence (DNA): TGCGCCAGCAGCCAAAGCGGAGCGCCCTTCTACAATGAGCAGTTCTTC.

The chain joins TRBV5-4 to TRBJ1-1, with 7 bases that match TRBD1. V gave up 4 bases and J gave up 0 bases; unmatched junction bases: 12. CDR1 is SGHNT and CDR2 is YYREEE in the germline V gene (reference sequence). This CDR3 region has 17 residues. The CDR3 DNA sequence: TGTGCCAGCAGCCCTAGCACAGGGGTAAGGGTGAACACTGAAGCTTTCTTT. Its protein product is CASSPSTGVRVNTEAFF.

The chain has TRBV7-8 and TRBJ2-1; D is unclear. Germline lookup yields CDR1 SGHVS and CDR2 FQNEAQ. The CDR3 has 14 residues. Trimming took 3 bases from V and 9 from J, leaving 15 bases between them. CDR3 DNA sequence: TGTGCCAGCAGCTTTCCCCCGGTTGGTGCTGAGCAGTTCTTC. Encoded protein: CASSFPPVGAEQFF. Combining the CDR3 with reference TRBV7-8 and TRBJ2-1 gives the whole variable domain GAGVSQSPRYKVAKRGQDVALRCDPISGHVSLFWYQQALGQGPEFLTYFQNEAQLDKSGLPSDRFFAERPEGSVSTLKIQRTQQEDSAVYLCASSFPPVGAEQFFGPGTRLTVL.

The V and J genes are TRBV3-1 (or the pseudogene TRBV3-2) and TRBJ2-7, with a weak D call TRBD1 (6 bases). The germline V gene has CDR1 LGHDT and CDR2 YNNKEL (reference sequence). V lost 1 base and J 5 bases, leaving 9 bases between the germline ends. The CDR3 covers 13 residues. The CDR3 sequence is CASSQGRDNEQYF. CDR3 sequence (DNA): TGTGCCAGCAGCCAAGGCCGGGACAACGAGCAGTACTTC.

The chain recombines TRBV9 with TRBJ2-3; the D gene is possibly TRBD1 (6 bases). This CDR3 has 16 amino acids. Germline-derived CDR1 and CDR2 are SGDLS and YYNGEE. The V and J ends lost 4 bases and 2 bases respectively, with 17 bases between them. CDR3 loop: CASSLTQGHPTDTQYF. The CDR3 coding sequence is TGTGCCAGCAGCCTGACACAGGGACACCCCACAGATACGCAGTATTTT. The complete variable domain, with remaining parts taken from reference TRBV9 and TRBJ2-3, reads DSGVTQTPKHLITATGQRVTLRCSPRSGDLSVYWYQQSLDQGLQFLIQYYNGEERAKGNILERFSAQQFPDLHSELNLSSLELGDSALYFCASSLTQGHPTDTQYFGPGTRLTVL.

This sequence joins TRBV7-8 and TRBJ2-1, with D tentatively TRBD2 (7 bases). The ends were cut back, 5 bases at V and 7 bases at J, with 21 bases in the middle. CDR1 SGHVS and CDR2 FQNEAQ come from the germline V gene. This CDR3 has 16 residues. CDR3 nucleotides: TGTGCCAGCAGCCGGGGGGCACTGAGTACCCATAATGAGCAGTTCTTC. This gives the protein CASSRGALSTHNEQFF.

The rearrangement joins TRBV12-3 or TRBV12-4 to TRBJ2-3; D is perhaps TRBD2 (6 bases). The germline V and J ends were trimmed by 5 bases and 4 bases, with 10 bases remaining between them. The CDR3 is made up of 13 amino acids. The CDR3 region has the DNA TGTGCCAGCAGTGGGGGACTTTCAGATACGCAGTATTTT. It is translated as CASSGGLSDTQYF.

The chain links TRBV10-2 to TRBJ2-5; D is undetermined. V was clipped by 3 bases and J by 1 base, with 6 bases between them. CDR3 size: 13 residues. From germline, CDR1 is WSHSY and CDR2 SAAADI. The CDR3 loop is CASSESGQETQYF. CDR3 coding DNA: TGCGCCAGCAGTGAATCGGGCCAAGAGACCCAGTACTTC.

The chain links TRBV9 to TRBJ1-2; a weak D match, TRBD1 (6 bases). This CDR3 has 15 amino acids. V gave up 4 bases and J gave up 2 bases, with 15 bases separating them. CDR1 and CDR2 (germline): SGDLS, YYNGEE. CDR3 region: CASSTSTGSNYGYTF. Written as DNA, the CDR3 is TGTGCCAGCAGCACCTCGACAGGTTCGAACTATGGCTACACCTTC.

V usage is TRBV6-2 or TRBV6-3 and J usage is TRBJ1-1; D is perhaps TRBD1 (5 bases). The V end lost 4 bases, the J end lost 4 bases, and 10 bases lay between the germline ends. The germline V gene has CDR1 MNHEY and CDR2 SVGEGT. The length of the CDR3 is 13 residues. The chain's CDR3 is CASSWGAVTEAFF. In DNA form, the CDR3 reads TGTGCCAGCAGTTGGGGCGCGGTCACTGAAGCTTTCTTT.

This sequence joins TRBV6-6 and TRBJ2-2; D may be TRBD1 (5 bases). Germline V gene lookup returns CDR1 MNHNY and CDR2 SVGAGI (reference sequence). The V and J ends lost 6 bases and 2 bases respectively, with 16 bases between them. This CDR3 has 16 residues. The CDR3 nucleotides read TGTGCCAGCAGCGCTCACAGGAGCTCCAACACCGGGGAGCTGTTTTTT. Amino acid sequence: CASSAHRSSNTGELFF.

V is TRBV29-1 and J is TRBJ2-2; 7 bases are shared with TRBD1. Per germline, CDR1 SQVTM and CDR2 ANQGSEA. Unmatched junction bases numbered 6, after V lost 7 bases and J lost 4 bases. This CDR3 is built from 13 residues. In nucleotides, the CDR3 is TGCAGCGGATCGGACAGGTTCACCGGGGAGCTGTTTTTT. This sequence encodes CSGSDRFTGELFF.